This T cell receptor (beta chain) appears in the sequencing data of a study of CXCR3-negative and CXCR3-positive naive CD8 T cells. General study findings and limits: TRB CDR3 properties served as the basis for inferring TCR strength, and surface CD5 was comparable between naive subsets. Against CXCR3-negative naive cells, CXCR3-positive naive cells showed more hydrophobic TRB CDR3s.

CDR1 is LGHNA, CDR2 YNFKEQ, per germline. The CDR3 covers 12 residues. The authors gated naive CD8+ T cells as CD45RO-CCR7+CD27+CD95-. With respect to this clonotype: Its antigen is unknown.

Libraries were UMI-labeled 5' RACE TRB cDNA. TCRdb reprocessed the 5' RACE reads and keeps a single row for each CDR3 protein, giving no DNA. This table holds roughly 110,000 distinct CDR3 sequences. Sample: naive CXCR3+ CD8+ T cells from blood. Subset noted: CD45RO-CCR7+CD27+CD95- naive CD8+ T cells expressing CXCR3 (TNR3+). The chain couples TRBV4-2 to TRBJ2-1. The source of this sequence is a human donor in good health. Some clones in this sample may be carry-over from other donors' samples. The CDR3 region is CASSQDPMGQFF.